Below, 17 T cell receptor beta chains from the same sample are listed, as sequenced in a study of cytomegalovirus exposure and HLA in healthy donors. Primers for the PCR totalled 60 Vbeta and 13 Jbeta. The repertoire was sequenced with immunoSEQ multiplex PCR; TCRdb's copy has only in-frame clones and lacks some. The data show about 260,000 clones, 84% seen once. Sequenced sample: PBMCs. The receptors were sampled from a woman aged 40 to 50 in good health and CMV-seropositive.

CDR3 nucleotides: TGCGCCAGCAGCCCACAGGTGGGGGCGAACACTGAAGCTTTCTTT. Protein product: CASSPQVGANTEAFF. The J gene is TRBJ1-1, the V gene TRBV5-1; D may be TRBD1 (6 bases). CDR1 and CDR2 from the germline V gene are SGHRS and YFSETQ. Trimming removed 4 bases at V and 1 base at J, with 14 bases between. The CDR3 sequence is 15 residues long.

The rearrangement uses TRBV23-1 and TRBJ1-3; 7 bases line up with TRBD1. TRBV23-1 is an ORF; its function is uncertain. The CDR3 sequence is 16 residues long. The V gene end was trimmed by 3 bases and the J gene end by 0 bases; junction bases not matched to a gene: 5. The CDR3 spells CASSQSDRPSGNTIYF. As DNA, the CDR3 is TGCGCCAGCAGTCAGTCGGACAGGCCCTCTGGAAACACCATATATTTT.

The chain combines TRBV14 with TRBJ2-6, with TRBD1 identical over 10 bases. The V gene's germline CDR1 is SGHDN and CDR2 FVKESK. V shed 4 bases, J shed 3 bases, and the junction held 9 bases outside the gene matches. The CDR3 extends over 18 amino acids. The CDR3 loop reads CASSRVGTGVVGANVLTF. The CDR3 region has the DNA TGTGCCAGCAGCCGGGTCGGGACAGGGGTGGTTGGGGCCAACGTCCTGACTTTC.

This chain uses TRBV12-2 with TRBJ2-1; TRBD2 was called by the table and not checked on the DNA. TRBV12-2 is designated a pseudogene. The CDR3 contains 19 residues. The CDR3 protein is CASRPSSGTSWGVYTEQFF. In nucleotides, the CDR3 is TGTGCAAGTCGCCCCTCCTCGGGGACTAGCTGGGGAGTGTACACAGAGCAGTTCTTC.

The chain carries TRBV5-6 and TRBJ2-1; the match to TRBD2 covers 8 bases. The CDR3 loop spans 14 amino acids. CDR1 and CDR2 from the germline V gene are SGHDT and YYEEEE. Trimming removed 1 base from V and 9 bases from J; junction bases left unmatched: 6. The CDR3 DNA reads TGTGCCAGCAGCTTGCCGGGAGGGCCCAGTGAGCAGTTCTTC. Its translation is CASSLPGGPSEQFF.

This clone appeared once. V usage is TRBV19 and J usage is TRBJ2-7, with 9 bases lining up with TRBD1. The CDR3 is 16 amino acids. CDR1 is LNHDA and CDR2 is SQIVND in the germline V gene (reference sequence). V shed 4 bases and J 3 bases; nucleotides not matched to a gene: 10. As DNA, the CDR3 is TGTGCCAGTAGTACCCCCGGGACAGGGAGGAACTACGAGCAGTACTTC. The encoded protein is CASSTPGTGRNYEQYF.

The CDR3 spells CAWSGDFEEKQFF. The CDR3 nucleotides are TGTGCCTGGAGTGGGGACTTCGAGGAAAAGCAGTTCTTC. V gene TRBV30 combines with J gene TRBJ2-1, with D possibly being TRBD2 (6 bases). This CDR3 has 13 amino acids. Germline CDR1 and CDR2: GTSNPN and SVGIG (reference sequence). Trimming cost V 1 base and J 11 bases, with 15 bases left between them.

The chain employs TRBV10-3 and TRBJ2-7, with 9 bases identical to TRBD2. The CDR3 is 17 amino acids. Germline V gene data show CDR1 as ENHRY and CDR2 as SYGVKD. V lost 0 bases to trimming and J lost 0 bases; unmatched junction nucleotides: 6. In nucleotides, the CDR3 is TGTGCCATCAGTGAGTCCGGGGGTAGCGGGAGCTCCTACGAGCAGTACTTC. Amino acid sequence: CAISESGGSGSSYEQYF.

This chain connects TRBV4-3 to TRBJ2-7; TRBD1 matches 10 bases. The J segment lost 5 bases and the V segment lost 3 bases, leaving 4 bases of the junction unmatched. From germline, CDR1 is LGHNA and CDR2 YSLEER. The CDR3 has 14 amino acids. The CDR3 here is CASSHKTGGDEQYF. CDR3 bases: TGCGCCAGCAGCCACAAGACAGGGGGCGACGAGCAGTACTTC.

The gene calls are TRBV7-9 and TRBJ2-2; TRBD2 agrees at 12 bases. The germline CDR1 and CDR2 sequences are SEHNR and FQNEAQ (reference sequence). V lost 2 bases and J lost 6; bases outside the gene matches: 7. The CDR3 runs 17 residues. CDR3 in DNA: TGTGCCAGCAGCTTACCTAGCGGGAGGGCCTTCGCCGGGGAGCTGTTTTTT. Its protein is CASSLPSGRAFAGELFF.

V gene TRBV7-9 combines with J gene TRBJ2-1; 7 bases match TRBD2. V was clipped by 3 bases and J by 7 bases; unmatched bases: 6. The CDR3 loop spans 14 amino acids. CDR1 and CDR2 from the germline V gene are SEHNR and FQNEAQ (reference sequence). The CDR3 coding sequence is TGTGCCAGCAGCTTCGGCGGGAGTGGGAATGAGCAGTTCTTC. Translation gives CASSFGGSGNEQFF.

Here the CDR3 DNA reads TGTGCCATCGGGGAGGGGCGGCCCTCTTACTATGGCTACACCTTC. Translating gives CAIGEGRPSYYGYTF. The chain uses TRBV10-3 and TRBJ1-2, with D possibly being TRBD1 (5 bases). The germline V gene encodes CDR1 ENHRY and CDR2 SYGVKD. Deletions cut 8 bases from V and 3 bases from J, with 19 bases between. This CDR3 is built from 15 residues.

The chain uses TRBV19 and TRBJ1-5; 7 bases are shared with TRBD1. V lost 4 bases to trimming and J lost 0 bases; unmatched junction nucleotides: 9. The CDR3 runs to 17 residues. The germline V gene has CDR1 LNHDA and CDR2 SQIVND (reference sequence). CDR3 coding DNA: TGTGCCAGTAGTACACGACAGGGCTGGTCTAGCAATCAGCCCCAGCATTTT. Encoded protein: CASSTRQGWSSNQPQHF.

The chain joins TRBV6-1 to TRBJ1-1, with TRBD1 matching 8 bases. V shed 6 bases, J shed 5 bases, and the junction held 8 bases outside the gene matches. The CDR3 loop spans 14 amino acids. Germline-derived CDR1 and CDR2 are MNHNS and SASEGT. The DNA of the CDR3 is TGTGCCAGCAGGATGACAGGGGCAATGACTGAAGCTTTCTTT. Amino acid sequence: CASRMTGAMTEAFF.

The chain couples TRBV18 to TRBJ2-5, with D possibly matching TRBD1 (8 bases). The closer fit of TRBJ2-7 to the DNA end suggests the J call may be wrong. Germline V gives CDR1 KGHSH, CDR2 LQKENI. The CDR3 is 13 residues long. As DNA, the CDR3 is TGTGCCAGCTCCAGGGGGGGACAGGACGAGCAGTACTTC. This codes for CASSRGGQDEQYF.

The chain joins TRBV6-5 to TRBJ2-7, with 7 bases aligning to TRBD2. The CDR3 has 15 amino acids. The germline CDR1 and CDR2 sequences are MNHEY and SVGAGI. The ends lost 6 bases at V and 4 bases at J; junction bases unmatched: 12. The DNA of the CDR3 is TGTGCCAGCAGAAACTCAGCGGGAACGGGATACGAGCAGTACTTC. Translated: CASRNSAGTGYEQYF.

The chain has TRBV6-1 and TRBJ1-3; unclear D gene. Per the germline V gene, CDR1 is MNHNS and CDR2 is SASEGT. V lost 0 bases and J lost 3, with 6 bases in between. This CDR3 spans 14 amino acids. The CDR3 loop is CASSEASGGNTIYF. The CDR3 DNA is TGTGCCAGCAGTGAAGCCTCCGGTGGAAACACCATATATTTT.